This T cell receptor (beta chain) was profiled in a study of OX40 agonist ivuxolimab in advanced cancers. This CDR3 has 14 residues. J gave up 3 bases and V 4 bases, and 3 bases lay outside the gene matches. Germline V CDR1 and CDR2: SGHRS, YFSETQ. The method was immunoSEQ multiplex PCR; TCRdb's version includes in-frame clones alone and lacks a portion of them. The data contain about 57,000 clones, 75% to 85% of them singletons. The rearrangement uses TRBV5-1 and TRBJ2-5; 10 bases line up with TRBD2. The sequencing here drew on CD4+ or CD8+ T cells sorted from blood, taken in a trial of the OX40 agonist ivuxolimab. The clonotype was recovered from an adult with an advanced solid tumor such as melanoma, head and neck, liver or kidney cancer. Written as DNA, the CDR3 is TGCGCCAGCAGCGCAGGACTAGCGGAAGAGACCCAGTACTTC. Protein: CASSAGLAEETQYF.